One sample yielded the 21 T cell receptor beta chains listed below, sequenced in a study of cytomegalovirus exposure and HLA in healthy donors. It was with 60 Vbeta and 13 Jbeta primers that the PCR ran. Some clones are missing from TCRdb's copy, which holds only in-frame ones; the method was immunoSEQ multiplex PCR. The sample has 150,000 to 200,000 clones, about 86% seen once. The sequenced sample consisted of PBMCs. The receptors originated from a woman in her 30s in good health and CMV-seronegative.

The chain is built from TRBV28 and TRBJ1-5; TRBD1 matches at 9 bases. Germline assignment: CDR1 MDHEN and CDR2 SYDVKM. V shed 7 bases, J shed 5 bases, and the junction held 9 bases outside the gene matches. The CDR3 sequence is 15 residues long. CDR3 sequence reads: CASTHRGPSDQPQHF. In nucleotides, the CDR3 is TGTGCCAGCACCCACAGGGGGCCGTCTGATCAGCCCCAGCATTTT.

The chain employs TRBV7-9 and TRBJ2-7, with TRBD1 matching 8 bases. Per germline, CDR1 SEHNR and CDR2 FQNEAQ (reference sequence). The V segment lost 3 bases and the J segment 3 bases; nucleotides outside the gene matches: 1. The CDR3 has 13 residues. The CDR3 DNA sequence: TGTGCCAGCAGCTTGACAGGGGACTACGAGCAGTACTTC. Protein product: CASSLTGDYEQYF.

J is TRBJ2-7 and V is TRBV2; 7 nucleotides match TRBD1. CDR3 length: 12 residues. CDR1 is SNHLY and CDR2 is FYNNEI in the germline V gene. The J segment lost 6 bases and the V segment lost 2 bases, leaving 1 base of the junction unmatched. DNA of the CDR3: TGTGCCAGCAGTGAACAGGGGGTCGAGCAGTACTTC. Its translation is CASSEQGVEQYF. Variable domain in full (rest from reference TRBV2 and TRBJ2-7): EPEVTQTPSHQVTQMGQEVILRCVPISNHLYFYWYRQILGQKVEFLVSFYNNEISEKSEIFDDQFSVERPDGSNFTLKIRSTKLEDSAMYFCASSEQGVEQYFGPGTRLTVT.

Worth noting for this clone: This specimen includes other DNA sequences encoding the same CDR3. The chain recombines TRBV7-2 with TRBJ1-2, with TRBD1 matching over 11 bases. Germline V gene lookup returns CDR1 SGHTA and CDR2 FQGNSA. The junction had 2 bases not matched to a gene; V was cut back by 5 bases and J by 3 bases. CDR3 length: 14 residues. The CDR3 loop reads CASSLGQGDYGYTF. The CDR3 nucleotides are TGTGCCAGCAGCCTGGGACAGGGGGACTATGGCTACACCTTC.

The rearrangement joins TRBV11-2 to TRBJ1-2; 8 bases agree with TRBD1. This CDR3 has 15 amino acids. Looked up from germline, CDR1 is SGHAT and CDR2 is FQNNGV. Trimming cost V 3 bases and J 3 bases; bases outside gene matches: 6. CDR3 sequence: CASSFGTGGDYGYTF. For the CDR3, the DNA is TGTGCCAGCAGCTTTGGGACAGGCGGAGACTATGGCTACACCTTC.

Only a few counts were recorded for this clone. The V and J genes are TRBV6-6 and TRBJ2-7; 9 bases line up with TRBD1. From germline, CDR1 is MNHNY and CDR2 SVGAGI (reference sequence). The V segment lost 6 bases and the J segment 2 bases; nucleotides outside the gene matches: 5. The CDR3 loop spans 14 amino acids. The CDR3 spells CASSPRTGAYEQYF. CDR3 sequence (DNA): TGTGCCAGCAGCCCTAGGACAGGGGCCTACGAGCAGTACTTC.

The CDR3 protein is CASSVDSGTGSYEQYF. CDR3 coding DNA: TGTGCCAGCAGCGTAGATTCAGGGACAGGGAGCTACGAGCAGTACTTC. The chain employs TRBV9 and TRBJ2-5; 9 nucleotides match TRBD1. The J call is uncertain, as TRBJ2-7 better fits the DNA end. CDR3 length equals 16 residues. CDR1 is SGDLS, CDR2 YYNGEE, per germline.

As regards this clone: An end of the junction differs from the germline gene, which may be a read error. The gene calls are TRBV7-9 and TRBJ2-6, with D possibly matching TRBD1 (5 bases). In germline, CDR1 is SEHNR, CDR2 FQNEAQ (reference sequence). The CDR3 covers 19 residues. The DNA of the CDR3 is TGTGCCAGCAGCAGGCGAAGGGCAGGTTCCCACTCTGGGGCCAACGGCCTGACTTTC. This encodes CASSRRRAGSHSGANGLTF.

The V gene is TRBV5-1, the J gene TRBJ2-1; weak D call: TRBD1 (6 bases). The CDR3 is 16 residues long. V gave up 0 bases and J gave up 0 bases, with 10 bases separating them. Germline V gene lookup returns CDR1 SGHRS and CDR2 YFSETQ. CDR3 in DNA: TGCGCCAGCAGCTTGGACCCAGGGGACTCCTACAATGAGCAGTTCTTC. Translated, it gives CASSLDPGDSYNEQFF.

The chain joins TRBV6-6 to TRBJ1-4; D gene ambiguous. The V gene's germline CDR1 is MNHNY and CDR2 SVGAGI (reference sequence). This CDR3 region has 15 residues. Trimming left V 0 bases short and J 4 bases short, with 9 bases between. The CDR3 bases are TGTGCCAGCAGTTACTCCGGGAAACTTAATGAAAAACTGTTTTTT. Encoded protein: CASSYSGKLNEKLFF.

This rearrangement joins TRBV18 to TRBJ1-1, with D hard to call. The germline V gene encodes CDR1 KGHSH and CDR2 LQKENI. The germline V and J ends were trimmed by 2 bases and 8 bases, with 15 bases remaining between them. This CDR3 contains 14 residues. DNA of the CDR3: TGTGCCAGCTCACCATCGGAGGGCGAGAGAGAAGCTTTCTTT. Translating gives CASSPSEGEREAFF.

The gene calls are TRBV7-6 and TRBJ2-2; possibly TRBD2 for D (6 bases). From germline, CDR1 is SGHVS and CDR2 FNYEAQ. V was pared by 2 bases and J by 0 bases, with 19 bases between. This CDR3 has 19 residues. In DNA form, the CDR3 reads TGTGCCAGCAGCTTATCAATAACCATGACTAGAGCGAACACCGGGGAGCTGTTTTTT. Its protein product is CASSLSITMTRANTGELFF.

About this clone: The sample contains more than one DNA sequence encoding this CDR3. The chain couples TRBV5-1 to TRBJ2-5; perhaps TRBD2 as D (6 bases). There are 18 residues in the CDR3. V lost 0 bases and J 0 bases, leaving 18 bases between the germline ends. CDR1 SGHRS and CDR2 YFSETQ come from the germline V gene. CDR3 in DNA: TGCGCCAGCAGCTTGGGGGGGGTGGTCAACCCGTACCAAGAGACCCAGTACTTC. The encoded protein is CASSLGGVVNPYQETQYF.

V gene TRBV7-3 combines with J gene TRBJ2-2; a weak D match, TRBD1 (6 bases). The CDR3 has 15 residues. The V end lost 5 bases, the J end lost 2 bases, and 12 bases lay between the germline ends. The V gene's germline CDR1 is SGHTA and CDR2 FQGTGA. CDR3 nucleotides: TGTGCCAGCAGCCTAGGACAGCCAAACACCGGGGAGCTGTTTTTT. This encodes CASSLGQPNTGELFF.

The chain combines TRBV7-2 with TRBJ1-1, with D unresolved. The CDR3 has 13 amino acids. Germline CDR1 is SGHTA and CDR2 is FQGNSA. V lost 5 bases and J lost 0, with 7 bases in between. The CDR3 DNA reads TGTGCCAGCAGCGCAGTTTTGAACACTGAAGCTTTCTTT. This codes for CASSAVLNTEAFF.

A note on this clone: One end of the junction fails to match germline, which may point to a read error. The genes are TRBV19 and TRBJ2-6, with D perhaps matching TRBD1 (5 bases). Germline assignment: CDR1 LNHDA and CDR2 SQIVND (reference sequence). This CDR3 has 14 amino acids. CDR3 sequence (DNA): TGTGCCAGCCGATTGTCCTCTGGGGCCAACGGCCTGACTTTC. Its translation: CASRLSSGANGLTF.

J is TRBJ2-5 and V is TRBV11-2; possible D gene TRBD1, 6 bases. The V gene's germline CDR1 is SGHAT and CDR2 FQNNGV. CDR3 length: 15 residues. Trimming cost V 6 bases and J 2 bases, with 16 bases left between them. CDR3 protein: CASRERDITQETQYF. CDR3 sequence (DNA): TGTGCCAGCAGGGAACGGGACATTACACAAGAGACCCAGTACTTC.

The CDR3 is CASSFQRGHEQYF. CDR3 DNA: TGTGCCAGCAGTTTCCAGCGGGGGCACGAGCAGTACTTC. This chain joins TRBV27 and TRBJ2-7, with 8 bases that match TRBD2. Germline-derived CDR1 and CDR2 are MNHEY and SMNVEV (reference sequence). Trimming removed 3 bases from V and 5 bases from J; junction bases left unmatched: 3. The CDR3 spans 13 residues.

This clone turned up a few times. The chain joins TRBV4-3 to TRBJ2-1; D possibly corresponds to TRBD2 (7 bases). The CDR3 covers 14 residues. Trimming took off 6 bases at V and 8 bases at J, with 17 bases between the two ends. In germline, CDR1 is LGHNA, CDR2 YSLEER. CDR3 residues: CASSQGRVWDEQFF. In DNA, the CDR3 is TGCGCCAGCAGTCAGGGGAGGGTATGGGATGAGCAGTTCTTC.

This chain links TRBV4-3 with TRBJ1-1; 7 bases are a match to TRBD1. V lost 3 bases to trimming and J lost 4 bases; unmatched junction nucleotides: 11. Germline CDR1 is LGHNA and CDR2 is YSLEER. The CDR3 has 16 residues. The CDR3 DNA is TGCGCCAGCAGCCAGTCCACAGGGGCAGGAGGCACTGAAGCTTTCTTT. Protein sequence: CASSQSTGAGGTEAFF.

The chain employs TRBV9 and TRBJ2-7, with 8 nucleotides matching TRBD2. The CDR3 covers 13 residues. After removal of 4 bases from V and 4 bases from J, the junction contained 4 bases not matched to a gene. Per the germline V gene, CDR1 is SGDLS and CDR2 is YYNGEE. Here the CDR3 reads CASSTAGAYEQYF. DNA for the CDR3: TGTGCCAGCAGCACAGCGGGAGCTTACGAGCAGTACTTC.